This paragraph reports one TCR beta chain. Its antigen is undetermined. CD4+ T cells specific for antigen were expanded with viral peptide pools by the ViraFEST assay before sequencing. With nine to eleven days of culture completed, CD4+ T cells were isolated. None of the vaccinated had previously contracted SARS-CoV-2, and their nucleocapsid antibodies tested negative. IL-2 at about 10 IU/ml and peptides at about 10 ug/ml were added to cultured PBMC, fewer than 2.5 million per well. IL-2 medium was substituted for half the medium on days 3 and 7. TCRdb's table, derived via immunoSEQ multiplex PCR, lists solely in-frame clones and lacks some. The sample shows 25,000 to 35,000 clones, about 80% of them seen only once. With V trimmed by 3 bases and J by 4 bases, 9 bases remained unmatched. The germline V gene encodes CDR1 GTSNPN and CDR2 SVGIG (reference sequence). The CDR3 runs 15 residues. The sample is drawn from a study of vaccination effects on CD4 cells after COVID-19. About the research overall: Subjects were given two BNT162b2 or mRNA-1273 vaccine doses.

Overall study results and limits: Late after vaccination, infection- and vaccine-induced clones showed marked clonal contraction.

The TCR sequence derives from a human donor who received a COVID-19 vaccine. The chain couples TRBV30 to TRBJ2-3, with 8 bases lining up with TRBD1. This specimen consisted of CD4+ T cells from PBMCs cultured with SARS-CoV-2 spike peptides, obtained before COVID-19 vaccination. The CDR3 nucleotides are TGTGCCTGGAGGTCGCAGGGGGCAGGGGCAGATACGCAGTATTTT. This translates into CAWRSQGAGADTQYF.